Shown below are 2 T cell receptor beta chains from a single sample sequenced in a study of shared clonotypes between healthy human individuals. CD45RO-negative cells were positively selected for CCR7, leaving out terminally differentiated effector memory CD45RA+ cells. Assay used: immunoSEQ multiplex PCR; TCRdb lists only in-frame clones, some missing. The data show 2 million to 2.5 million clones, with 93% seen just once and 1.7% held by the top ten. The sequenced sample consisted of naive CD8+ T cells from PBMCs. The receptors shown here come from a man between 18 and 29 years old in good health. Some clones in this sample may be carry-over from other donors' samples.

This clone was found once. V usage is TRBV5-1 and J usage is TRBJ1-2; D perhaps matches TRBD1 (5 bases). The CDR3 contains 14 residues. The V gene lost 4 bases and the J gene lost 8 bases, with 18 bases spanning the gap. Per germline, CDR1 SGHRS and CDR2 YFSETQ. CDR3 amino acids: CASSPGGESRGYTF. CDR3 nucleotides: TGCGCCAGCAGCCCTGGAGGGGAAAGCCGGGGCTACACCTTC.

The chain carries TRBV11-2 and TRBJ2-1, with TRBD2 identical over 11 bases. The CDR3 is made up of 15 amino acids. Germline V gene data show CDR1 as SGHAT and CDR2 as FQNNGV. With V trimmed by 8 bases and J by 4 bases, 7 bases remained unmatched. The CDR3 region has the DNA TGTGCCAGCCGAACTAGCGGGAGTGCTTACAATGAGCAGTTCTTC. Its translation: CASRTSGSAYNEQFF.